This T cell receptor beta chain stems from a study of T cell responses to AZD1222 COVID-19 vaccine. Broader study findings: There were vaccine-associated CD4 TCRs across spike, dominant at 160-218 and 743-854.

Comments on this clone: Its antigen is currently unknown.

V gave up 5 bases and J gave up 4 bases, with 15 bases separating them. This CDR3 contains 15 residues. Germline V gene lookup returns CDR1 SEHNR and CDR2 FQNEAQ (reference sequence). Produced via immunoSEQ multiplex PCR; TCRdb's table is partial and in-frame only. There are 80,000 to 100,000 clones in the sample; roughly nine tenths occur only once, and approximately 5% lies in the top ten. The material sequenced was peripheral blood, taken 28 days after the second AZD1222 dose. J is TRBJ1-3 and V is TRBV7-9; D unclear. The clonotype was recovered from an adult who received the AZD1222 COVID-19 vaccine. Here the CDR3 DNA reads TGTGCCAGCAGCCCGCCCTTTAGGCTGGGAAACACCATATATTTT. As protein: CASSPPFRLGNTIYF.